The rows below give T cell receptor beta chains drawn from one sample of a study of blood T cell repertoires in COVID-19. Produced via immunoSEQ multiplex PCR; TCRdb's table is partial and in-frame only. In the table there are 100,000 or so clones, about 78% of which are singletons. The sequenced sample consisted of peripheral blood. These TCRs come from a woman aged 80 or over with acute or convalescent COVID-19. Both conserved end residues are part of each CDR3. Each record gives: V gene, J gene, D gene, clone size, CDR3 protein, CDR3 DNA. The D gene is left open where the match is weak. A clone size is listed for some rows: how often the clone was seen (once, few, many), or a class if it is expanded.

>TRBV6-6|TRBJ1-2|.|few
CASSPRGGGNPLSGYTF
TGTGCCAGCAGTCCCCGGGGAGGAGGGAACCCCTTATCCGGCTACACCTTC
>TRBV5-1|TRBJ2-1|.|.
CASSLDRGTYNEQFF
TGCGCCAGCAGCTTGGATCGGGGGACCTACAATGAGCAGTTCTTC
>TRBV7-2|TRBJ1-3|.|.
CASSLDLGRSGNTIYF
TGTGCCAGCAGCTTAGATCTGGGCCGCTCTGGAAACACCATATATTTT
>TRBV6-5|TRBJ1-2|.|.
CASRRTSNYGYTF
TGTGCCAGCAGGAGAACTTCTAACTATGGCTACACCTTC
>TRBV4-2|TRBJ2-3|TRBD1|.
CASSRTGEFTDTQYF
TGTGCCAGCAGCCGGACAGGGGAGTTTACAGATACGCAGTATTTT
>TRBV6-2/TRBV6-3|TRBJ1-1|.|.
CASSWPGEGANTEAFF
TGTGCCAGCAGTTGGCCAGGGGAGGGAGCGAACACTGAAGCTTTCTTT
>TRBV12-3/TRBV12-4|TRBJ1-1|.|.
CASSRTRETEAFF
TGTGCCAGCAGTCGGACCCGGGAGACTGAAGCTTTCTTT
>TRBV4-1|TRBJ2-6|.|few
CASSQGGRGANVLTF
TGCGCCAGCAGCCAAGGGGGGCGTGGGGCCAACGTCCTGACTTTC
>TRBV18|TRBJ1-1|.|.
CASSKFDPRGGTEAFF
TGTGCCAGCTCAAAATTTGACCCACGGGGAGGCACTGAAGCTTTCTTT
>TRBV12-3/TRBV12-4|TRBJ1-1|TRBD1|.
CASRPGTGGATFF
TGTGCCAGCAGGCCCGGGACAGGGGGCGCAACTTTCTTT
>TRBV20-1|TRBJ1-2|.|.
CSARTAHGYTF
TGCAGTGCCAGGACAGCCCATGGCTACACCTTC
>TRBV7-9|TRBJ2-3|TRBD2|.
CASSLPGGDTQYF
TGTGCCAGCAGCTTACCGGGAGGAGATACGCAGTATTTT
>TRBV19|TRBJ2-2|.|few
CASNKKSGPNTGELFF
TGTGCCAGTAATAAAAAGTCCGGTCCGAACACCGGGGAGCTGTTTTTT
>TRBV7-3|TRBJ1-6|.|few
CASSGTKNSPLHF
TGTGCCAGCAGTGGGACAAAGAATTCACCCCTCCACTTT
>TRBV10-3|TRBJ1-5|.|.
CAISAGDGQPQHF
TGTGCCATCAGTGCGGGAGACGGACAGCCCCAGCATTTT
>TRBV11-2|TRBJ2-1|.|once
CASSFGSENEQFF
TGTGCCAGCAGCTTTGGAAGCGAAAATGAGCAGTTCTTC
>TRBV18|TRBJ2-1|TRBD1|.
CASSPTGQSSYNEQFF
TGTGCCAGCTCACCGACGGGACAGAGCTCCTACAATGAGCAGTTCTTC